These T cell receptor beta chains were read from a single sample in a study of radiotherapy plus CTLA-4 blockade in lung cancer. The assay was immunoSEQ multiplex PCR, and TCRdb's table has in-frame clones only and misses some. The sample lists tens of thousands of clones; more than 70% were seen once. Sequences were derived from peripheral blood, sampled from a patient treated with radiotherapy plus ipilimumab. These receptor sequences come from a human donor with non-small cell lung cancer who had stable disease on radiotherapy plus ipilimumab. The CDR3 runs from the conserved cysteine through the conserved F or W. Fields, in order: J gene, clone size, V gene, D gene, CDR3 protein, CDR3 DNA. D genes are given only for firm matches. Rows may omit the clone size; those that give it use once, few, many or a size class.

j_gene: TRBJ2-7; abundance: -; v_gene: TRBV11-2; d_gene: -; CDR3aa: CASSLGQPPEQYF; CDR3nt: TGTGCCAGCAGCTTAGGACAACCTCCCGAGCAGTACTTC
j_gene: TRBJ2-1; abundance: -; v_gene: TRBV5-4; d_gene: TRBD2; CDR3aa: CASSLGLGLAGHNEQFF; CDR3nt: TGTGCCAGCAGCTTGGGGTTGGGACTAGCGGGGCACAATGAGCAGTTCTTC
j_gene: TRBJ1-3; abundance: -; v_gene: TRBV4-1; d_gene: TRBD1; CDR3aa: CASSHVPGGSGNTIYF; CDR3nt: TGCGCCAGCAGCCACGTCCCAGGGGGCTCAGGAAACACCATATATTTT
j_gene: TRBJ1-4; abundance: -; v_gene: TRBV15; d_gene: TRBD1; CDR3aa: CATSRDRATSEKLFF; CDR3nt: TGTGCCACCAGCAGGGACAGGGCAACGAGTGAAAAACTGTTTTTT
j_gene: TRBJ2-7; abundance: -; v_gene: TRBV9; d_gene: TRBD2; CDR3aa: CASSVGPGGFDEQYF; CDR3nt: TGTGCCAGCAGCGTAGGGCCGGGAGGCTTCGACGAGCAGTACTTC
j_gene: TRBJ2-7; abundance: -; v_gene: TRBV19; d_gene: -; CDR3aa: CASSSQGNEQYF; CDR3nt: TGTGCCAGTAGTTCACAGGGAAACGAGCAGTACTTC
j_gene: TRBJ1-1; abundance: -; v_gene: TRBV28; d_gene: -; CDR3aa: CASREQGNTEAFF; CDR3nt: TGTGCCAGCAGGGAACAGGGGAACACTGAAGCTTTCTTT
j_gene: TRBJ2-7; abundance: -; v_gene: TRBV7-2; d_gene: TRBD1; CDR3aa: CASSARDRGGAEQYF; CDR3nt: TGTGCCAGCAGCGCCCGGGACAGGGGGGGGGCCGAGCAGTACTTC
j_gene: TRBJ2-1; abundance: -; v_gene: TRBV7-9; d_gene: TRBD1; CDR3aa: CASRSLGGPPTEQFF; CDR3nt: TGTGCCAGCAGATCTCTAGGGGGCCCCCCTACTGAGCAGTTCTTC
j_gene: TRBJ2-7; abundance: -; v_gene: TRBV5-1; d_gene: TRBD2; CDR3aa: CASSPGTSGHEQYF; CDR3nt: TGCGCCAGCAGCCCCGGGACTAGCGGACACGAGCAGTACTTC
j_gene: TRBJ2-1; abundance: -; v_gene: TRBV6-5; d_gene: -; CDR3aa: CASRSMGGNYNEQFF; CDR3nt: TGTGCCAGCAGATCAATGGGCGGGAACTACAATGAGCAGTTCTTC
j_gene: TRBJ2-3; abundance: -; v_gene: TRBV7-3; d_gene: TRBD2; CDR3aa: CASSREGADTQYF; CDR3nt: TGTGCCAGCAGCCGGGAGGGCGCAGATACGCAGTATTTT
j_gene: TRBJ2-6; abundance: few; v_gene: TRBV27; d_gene: TRBD1; CDR3aa: CASSRQGAGANVLTF; CDR3nt: TGTGCCAGCTCTAGACAGGGGGCTGGGGCCAACGTCCTGACTTTC